These 26 T cell receptor beta chains share one sample of origin, sequenced in a study of blood T cell repertoires in COVID-19. Some clones are missing from TCRdb's copy, which holds only in-frame ones; the method was immunoSEQ multiplex PCR. Seen here are more than 45,000 clones, 86% observed once, and the top ten hold about 9%. Sequenced sample: peripheral blood. All receptors come from a human donor in a cohort sampled during active COVID-19.

The rearrangement links TRBV6-5 to TRBJ2-3, with TRBD1 identical over 7 bases. The CDR3 consists of 15 residues. V shed 6 bases and J 0 bases; nucleotides not matched to a gene: 6. CDR1 is MNHEY and CDR2 is SVGAGI in the germline V gene. CDR3 protein: CASRTTGWSTDTQYF. CDR3 coding DNA: TGTGCCAGCAGAACGACAGGGTGGAGCACAGATACGCAGTATTTT.

The chain carries TRBV7-6 and TRBJ2-7; 9 positions agree with TRBD2. The J segment lost 0 bases and the V segment lost 6 bases, leaving 12 bases of the junction unmatched. The CDR3 consists of 17 residues. Germline assignment: CDR1 SGHVS and CDR2 FNYEAQ. CDR3 sequence: CASSRGGSGGPSYEQYF. CDR3 in DNA: TGTGCCAGCAGTAGGGGGGGTAGCGGGGGCCCCTCCTACGAGCAGTACTTC.

The chain uses TRBV5-5 and TRBJ1-1; D is undetermined. The CDR3 contains 13 residues. Germline lookup yields CDR1 SGHKS and CDR2 YYEKEE (reference sequence). V lost 5 bases and J 3 bases, leaving 11 bases between the germline ends. The CDR3 spells CASRGLDYTEAFF. The DNA of the CDR3 is TGTGCCAGCAGGGGCTTGGATTACACTGAAGCTTTCTTT.

This rearrangement joins TRBV28 to TRBJ1-6; TRBD1 matches at 8 bases. V gave up 6 bases and J gave up 1 base; unmatched junction bases: 17. The CDR3 has 20 amino acids. CDR1 and CDR2 from the germline V gene are MDHEN and SYDVKM. Here the CDR3 reads CASSLSGLTGGGSYNSPLHF. The CDR3 DNA sequence: TGTGCCAGCAGCTTAAGCGGACTTACAGGGGGTGGGTCCTATAATTCACCCCTCCACTTT.

This clone occurred a few times. The chain recombines TRBV6-1 with TRBJ2-2, with D tentatively TRBD2 (6 bases). This CDR3 region has 16 residues. CDR1 and CDR2 from the germline V gene are MNHNS and SASEGT. V gave up 2 bases and J gave up 5 bases, with 15 bases separating them. The CDR3 sequence: CASSEKGLPRTGELFF. CDR3 nucleotides: TGTGCCAGCAGTGAAAAGGGACTGCCCAGGACCGGGGAGCTGTTTTTT.

The genes are TRBV2 and TRBJ1-3; D gene ambiguous. In germline, CDR1 is SNHLY, CDR2 FYNNEI. V gave up 10 bases and J gave up 0 bases, with 19 bases separating them. This CDR3 is 16 amino acids long. This chain's CDR3 is CATLPAGVNSGNTIYF. In DNA form, the CDR3 reads TGTGCCACGTTGCCGGCCGGGGTGAACTCTGGAAACACCATATATTTT. The whole variable domain, filled in from reference TRBV2 and TRBJ1-3, reads EPEVTQTPSHQVTQMGQEVILRCVPISNHLYFYWYRQILGQKVEFLVSFYNNEISEKSEIFDDQFSVERPDGSNFTLKIRSTKLEDSAMYFCATLPAGVNSGNTIYFGEGSWLTVV.

This sequence joins TRBV3-1 (or the pseudogene TRBV3-2) and TRBJ1-2; D gene ambiguous. With 3 bases removed from V and 4 bases from J, the gap between germline ends came to 9 bases. The CDR3 consists of 13 residues. The V gene's germline CDR1 is LGHDT and CDR2 YNNKEL (reference sequence). In nucleotides, the CDR3 is TGTGCCAGCAGCCAGAGGCAAACCTATGGCTACACCTTC. Its protein product is CASSQRQTYGYTF.

The CDR3 bases are TGTGCCAGCAGCGTCACCGCGGACAGTGTGGGCTATGGCTACACCTTC. Translation: CASSVTADSVGYGYTF. This chain connects TRBV9 to TRBJ1-2; perhaps TRBD1 as D (6 bases). The germline V gene has CDR1 SGDLS and CDR2 YYNGEE. The CDR3 spans 16 residues. The germline V and J ends were trimmed by 2 bases and 4 bases, with 18 bases remaining between them.

This sequence joins TRBV12-3 or TRBV12-4 and TRBJ2-7; D is possibly TRBD2 (6 bases). CDR3 length: 12 residues. The V end was cut by 3 bases, the J end by 5 bases, with 8 bases between. In nucleotides, the CDR3 is TGTGCCAGCAGTTTTGGAGGGAACGAGCAGTACTTC. It translates to CASSFGGNEQYF.

The V gene is TRBV21-1, the J gene TRBJ2-3; the tabulated D call, TRBD1, remains unverified against the DNA. TRBV21-1 is marked as a pseudogene. CDR3 length: 17 amino acids. This chain's CDR3 is CASSKCLRDRGSDTQYF. CDR3 nucleotide sequence: TGTGCCAGCAGCAAATGCCTCCGGGACAGGGGCTCAGATACGCAGTATTTT.

J is TRBJ1-3 and V is TRBV9; 7 bases agree with TRBD1. J gave up 5 bases and V 3 bases, and 14 bases lay outside the gene matches. This CDR3 is 17 amino acids long. Germline-derived CDR1 and CDR2 are SGDLS and YYNGEE. The CDR3: CASSASGWGTARNTIYF. CDR3 DNA: TGTGCCAGCAGCGCGTCAGGTTGGGGGACAGCAAGAAACACCATATATTTT.

This clone was detected only a few times. The chain carries TRBV6-5 and TRBJ1-3; D is ambiguous. The CDR3 is 15 amino acids. CDR1 MNHEY and CDR2 SVGAGI come from the germline V gene. Trimming left V 8 bases short and J 5 bases short, with 19 bases between. CDR3 sequence: CASPASQWERNTIYF. Written as DNA, the CDR3 is TGTGCCAGCCCGGCGAGTCAGTGGGAGCGAAACACCATATATTTT.

This chain joins TRBV6-5 and TRBJ2-2, with D possibly being TRBD1 (5 bases). CDR1 and CDR2 (germline): MNHEY, SVGAGI. The CDR3 consists of 16 residues. Trimming removed 4 bases from V and 3 bases from J, with 15 bases in between. In DNA form, the CDR3 reads TGTGCCAGCAGTTTGAAGAGACAGACTTACACCGGGGAGCTGTTTTTT. This encodes CASSLKRQTYTGELFF.

The genes are TRBV4-1 and TRBJ2-1; 9 bases map to TRBD2. The CDR3 spans 16 residues. CDR1 is MGHRA, CDR2 YSYEKL, per germline. The J segment lost 4 bases and the V segment lost 1 base, leaving 5 bases of the junction unmatched. As DNA, the CDR3 is TGCGCCAGCAGCCAAGTCTTCGCGGGGGGGTACAATGAGCAGTTCTTC. Translated, it gives CASSQVFAGGYNEQFF.

This clone has only a few counts. This chain uses TRBV6-5 with TRBJ1-2, with D hard to call. The CDR3 has 15 amino acids. Germline values: CDR1 MNHEY, CDR2 SVGAGI. Between the trimmed V and J ends, which lost 0 bases and 0 bases, there was a span of 8 bases. The CDR3 bases are TGTGCCAGCAGTTACTCCGCAGGATCTAACTATGGCTACACCTTC. This translates into CASSYSAGSNYGYTF.

The chain has TRBV19 and TRBJ2-1; the D gene is possibly TRBD1 (6 bases). CDR3 length: 11 residues. V dropped 7 bases and J dropped 9 bases, with 10 bases sitting between them. Germline loops: CDR1 LNHDA, CDR2 SQIVND (reference sequence). The CDR3 DNA sequence: TGTGCCAGTACTTGGGGGCTTGAGCAGTTCTTC. Its protein product is CASTWGLEQFF.

The rearrangement joins TRBV4-3 to TRBJ2-1; 7 bases fit TRBD1. V shed 5 bases, J shed 3 bases, and the junction held 7 bases outside the gene matches. CDR3 length equals 15 residues. Germline V lookup: CDR1 LGHNA, CDR2 YSLEER. The CDR3 DNA reads TGCGCCAGCAGCAAAAACAGGGGCTTCTACAATGAGCAGTTCTTC. Protein: CASSKNRGFYNEQFF.

This chain joins TRBV10-3 and TRBJ1-2; a possible D gene is TRBD1 (5 bases). V lost 3 bases and J 3 bases, leaving 5 bases between the germline ends. The CDR3 contains 12 residues. Looked up from germline, CDR1 is ENHRY and CDR2 is SYGVKD. CDR3 region: CAISEGDYGYTF. The DNA for the CDR3 is TGTGCCATCAGTGAAGGGGACTATGGCTACACCTTC.

The V call is TRBV6-1, the J call TRBJ1-2; 8 nucleotides line up with TRBD1. Germline V lookup: CDR1 MNHNS, CDR2 SASEGT. The CDR3 has 15 residues. J was trimmed by 5 bases and V by 2 bases; bases with no gene match: 7. CDR3 DNA: TGTGCCAGCAGTGAAAGGACAGGGTTGGGATATGGCTACACCTTC. This translates into CASSERTGLGYGYTF.

The chain carries TRBV4-1 and TRBJ2-3; D uncertain. Germline V lookup: CDR1 MGHRA, CDR2 YSYEKL. V dropped 1 base and J dropped 0 bases, with 5 bases sitting between them. This CDR3 spans 14 amino acids. CDR3 sequence (DNA): TGCGCCAGCAGCCAAGCCTTGAGCACAGATACGCAGTATTTT. It yields the protein CASSQALSTDTQYF.

This chain joins TRBV2 and TRBJ2-1, with a tentative D call TRBD2 (5 bases). Looked up from germline, CDR1 is SNHLY and CDR2 is FYNNEI. The CDR3 runs to 16 residues. Between the trimmed V and J ends, which lost 1 base and 9 bases, there was a span of 19 bases. CDR3 loop: CASSEEGTRVVGEQFF. DNA for the CDR3: TGTGCCAGCAGTGAAGAGGGAACTAGGGTCGTCGGTGAGCAGTTCTTC.

This clone was observed once. The chain employs TRBV9 and TRBJ2-2; D perhaps matches TRBD1 (5 bases). This CDR3 has 17 residues. Trimming cost V 3 bases and J 2 bases, with 17 bases left between them. The germline gives CDR1 SGDLS, CDR2 YYNGEE. CDR3 nucleotides: TGTGCCAGCAGCGCCGCACTCGACAGCTCAAACACCGGGGAGCTGTTTTTT. Translated: CASSAALDSSNTGELFF. Together with reference TRBV9 and TRBJ2-2, the CDR3 gives the full variable domain: DSGVTQTPKHLITATGQRVTLRCSPRSGDLSVYWYQQSLDQGLQFLIQYYNGEERAKGNILERFSAQQFPDLHSELNLSSLELGDSALYFCASSAALDSSNTGELFFGEGSRLTVL.

The chain recombines TRBV5-1 with TRBJ2-5, with 13 bases lining up with TRBD2. V trimming: 4 bases; J trimming: 7 bases; junction bases outside the gene matches: 7. Per the germline V gene, CDR1 is SGHRS and CDR2 is YFSETQ. CDR3 length: 15 residues. The CDR3 coding sequence is TGCGCCAGCAGCCCAACTAGCGGGGGGGCACGGACCCAGTACTTC. Protein: CASSPTSGGARTQYF.

The chain couples TRBV3-1 (or the pseudogene TRBV3-2) to TRBJ1-4; TRBD1 might be the D (6 bases). Germline assignment: CDR1 LGHDT and CDR2 YNNKEL (reference sequence). V was cut by 3 bases and J by 6 bases, with 11 bases left in between. The CDR3 loop spans 14 amino acids. CDR3 protein: CASSHLQGHEKLFF. The CDR3 DNA reads TGTGCCAGCAGCCACCTGCAGGGGCATGAAAAACTGTTTTTT.

This chain links TRBV19 with TRBJ2-3; 8 nucleotides line up with TRBD2. The CDR3 runs 14 residues. V trimming: 7 bases; J trimming: 2 bases; junction bases outside the gene matches: 5. Per the germline V gene, CDR1 is LNHDA and CDR2 is SQIVND (reference sequence). CDR3 residues: CASKPSGFTDTQYF. The DNA for the CDR3 is TGTGCCAGTAAGCCTAGCGGGTTCACAGATACGCAGTATTTT.

The chain has TRBV5-1 and TRBJ1-2, with TRBD1 identical over 9 bases. V dropped 4 bases and J dropped 7; count of bases not matched to a gene: 5. The germline V gene has CDR1 SGHRS and CDR2 YFSETQ. The CDR3 sequence is 13 residues long. The chain's CDR3 is CASSPGQGGGYTF. Written as DNA, the CDR3 is TGCGCCAGCAGCCCGGGACAGGGAGGTGGCTACACCTTC. The whole variable domain, filled in from reference TRBV5-1 and TRBJ1-2, reads KAGVTQTPRYLIKTRGQQVTLSCSPISGHRSVSWYQQTPGQGLQFLFEYFSETQRNKGNFPGRFSGRQFSNSRSEMNVSTLELGDSALYLCASSPGQGGGYTFGSGTRLTVV.